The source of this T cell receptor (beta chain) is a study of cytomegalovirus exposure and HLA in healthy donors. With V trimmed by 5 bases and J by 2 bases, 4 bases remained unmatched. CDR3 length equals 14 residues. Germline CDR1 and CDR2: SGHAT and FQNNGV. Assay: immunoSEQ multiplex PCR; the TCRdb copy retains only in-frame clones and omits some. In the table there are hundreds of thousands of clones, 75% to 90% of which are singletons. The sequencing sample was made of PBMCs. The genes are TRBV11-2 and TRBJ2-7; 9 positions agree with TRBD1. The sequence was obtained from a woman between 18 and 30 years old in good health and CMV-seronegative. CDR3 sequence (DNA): TGTGCCAGCAGCACAGACAGGGGGACCTACGAGCAGTACTTC. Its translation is CASSTDRGTYEQYF.